This T cell receptor (beta chain) is drawn from a study of blood T cell repertoires in COVID-19. At the level of the study: The United States, Italy and Spain provided the acute and convalescent COVID-19 samples. PBMCs, B-cell-depleted T cells, or T cells were the source of the cDNA or gDNA that made up the material.

The V end lost 8 bases, the J end lost 0 bases, and 7 bases lay between the germline ends. In germline, CDR1 is SNHLY, CDR2 FYNNEI. The CDR3 is 12 residues long. Original data processing: The assay estimated nucleated cells by amplifying reference gene primers. Repertoires were generated with immunoSEQ multiplex PCR, while TCRdb's copy carries only in-frame clones and drops some. From that table come the V and J calls and clone size; the DNA was used to work out D and trimming. Among 180,000 or so clones listed, about 90% were seen once. The sequence was collected from a man over 45 with acute or convalescent COVID-19. The chain uses TRBV2 and TRBJ2-5; D ambiguous. Sequencing used peripheral blood. The CDR3 DNA sequence: TGTGCCAGCTTGGGCAACCAAGAGACCCAGTACTTC. This codes for CASLGNQETQYF.